This TCR beta chain was obtained from a study of regulatory T cells in long-lasting Graves disease. The time point: newly diagnosed GD, antithyroid drugs for less than 3 months. PBMC RNA served as the TCR library source. Tubes containing EDTA received about 9.7 milliliters of drawn peripheral blood. The sample holds many counts of this clonotype. With 4 bases clipped from V and 2 bases from J, the junction kept 11 bases outside the gene matches. There are 17 residues in the CDR3. In germline, CDR1 is SGHTA, CDR2 FQGNSA. Arm-PCR of CDR3 regions and iRepertoire HTBI primers were used to build TCR beta libraries. TCRdb itself ran the multiplex PCR reads through MiXCR, one entry per CDR3 protein. The table includes 240,000 or so distinct CDR3 sequences, 20% to 25% detected once.

The starting material was peripheral blood mononuclear cells (PBMCs), obtained at new diagnosis, from a patient treated with antithyroid drugs. V and J are TRBV7-2 and TRBJ2-3; 8 bases are a match to TRBD2. The TCR was taken from a female donor with Graves disease. The CDR3 is CASSSGGGGFSTDTQYF. The CDR3 nucleotides are TGTGCCAGCAGCTCCGGGGGCGGGGGGTTCTCCACAGATACGCAGTATTTT. Full variable domain (outside the CDR3, taken from reference TRBV7-2 and TRBJ2-3): GAGVSQSPSNKVTEKGKDVELRCDPISGHTALYWYRQSLGQGLEFLIYFQGNSAPDKSGLPSDRFSAERTGGSVSTLTIQRTQQEDSAVYLCASSSGGGGFSTDTQYFGPGTRLTVL.